This TCR beta chain was observed in a study of cytomegalovirus exposure and HLA in healthy donors. This CDR3 is 15 amino acids long. Germline loops: CDR1 SGDLS, CDR2 YYNGEE. The junction had 5 bases not matched to a gene; V was cut back by 3 bases and J by 2 bases. Points from the study as a whole: Productive rates of about 87% or about 30% were seen for most TCR beta V segments in an earlier analysis.

To note about this clone: The antigen is undetermined.

Use of 60 Vbeta and 13 Jbeta primers characterized the PCR. TCRdb's table, derived via immunoSEQ multiplex PCR, lists solely in-frame clones and lacks some. The table has hundreds of thousands of clones, around 80% seen once. The J gene is TRBJ1-2, the V gene TRBV9; 9 nucleotides match TRBD1. The sequenced sample was PBMCs. The receptor comes from a male donor in good health and CMV-seronegative. The CDR3 sequence: CASSEGTGPNYGYTF. In DNA, the CDR3 is TGTGCCAGCAGCGAGGGGACAGGGCCGAACTATGGCTACACCTTC.